The TCR beta chain described here comes from a study of CXCR3-negative and CXCR3-positive naive CD8 T cells. The CDR3 contains 22 residues. Germline loops: CDR1 SGHVS, CDR2 FQNEAQ. Study results and caveats: The majority of assays used fresh PBMCs, and CXCR3 expression partially decreased after cryopreservation. Surface CD5 looked about the same in the naive subsets, so the authors worked out TCR strength from TRB CDR3 properties. The study found more hydrophobic TRB CDR3s in CXCR3-positive naive cells than in CXCR3-negative naive cells.

With regard to this clonotype: Antigen unknown.

Libraries were UMI-labeled 5' RACE TRB cDNA. From the 5' RACE reads, TCRdb lists one entry per CDR3 protein and no DNA. This sample lists roughly 99,000 distinct CDR3 sequences; its ten largest clones have about 1.1%. The source is a human donor in good health. Some clones in this sample may be carry-over from other donors' samples. This chain uses TRBV7-8 with TRBJ2-2; TCRdb outputs TRBD2, but without DNA this stays unchecked. The sample was naive CXCR3+ CD8+ T cells from blood. Regarding subset: CD45RO-CCR7+CD27+CD95- naive CD8+ T cells expressing CXCR3 (TNR3+). CDR3 loop: CASSSPRRATSGGGLDTGELFF.